Included here is one TCR beta chain sequence, with context. Antigen unknown. CDR3 size: 16 residues. Per the germline V gene, CDR1 is PRHDT and CDR2 is FYEKMQ (reference sequence). V lost 5 bases to trimming and J lost 0 bases; unmatched junction nucleotides: 6. This sample is drawn from a study of OX40 agonist ivuxolimab in advanced cancers. Study background: Cohort: approximately 83% men, mean age around 55, aged roughly 23 to 79. Of the participants, over 30% had some prior anti-PD-1, anti-PD-L1 or anti-CTLA-4 therapy, which was allowed.

Profiling relied on immunoSEQ multiplex PCR, and the TCRdb table lists in-frame clones only, not all of them. The sample carries 15,000 to 20,000 clones, about 67% recorded once. Findings and limits, study-wide: CD8+ T cells showed, on average, more clonal expansion than CD4+ cells. Partial responders at 0.1-3.0 mg/kg had among the lowest clonal expansion.

The sequencing used CD4+ or CD8+ T cells sorted from blood, collected in a trial of the OX40 agonist ivuxolimab. The chain joins TRBV13 to TRBJ1-1; 10 bases are a match to TRBD1. The receptor was derived from an adult with an advanced solid tumor such as melanoma, head and neck, liver or kidney cancer. CDR3 protein: CASSDRDRGMNTEAFF. The DNA of the CDR3 is TGTGCCAGCAGCGACCGGGACAGGGGAATGAACACTGAAGCTTTCTTT.